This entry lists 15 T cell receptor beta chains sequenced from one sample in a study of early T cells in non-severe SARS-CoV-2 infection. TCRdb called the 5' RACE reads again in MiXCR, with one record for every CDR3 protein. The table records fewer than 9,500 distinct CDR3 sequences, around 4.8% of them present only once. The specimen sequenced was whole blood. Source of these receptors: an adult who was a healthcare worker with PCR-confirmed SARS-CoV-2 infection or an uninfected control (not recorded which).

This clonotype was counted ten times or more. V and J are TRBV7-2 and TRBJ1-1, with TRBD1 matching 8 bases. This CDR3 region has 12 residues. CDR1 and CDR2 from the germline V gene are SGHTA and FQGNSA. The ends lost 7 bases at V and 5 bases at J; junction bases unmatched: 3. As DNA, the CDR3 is TGTGCCAGCACGGACAGGGAGACTGAAGCTTTCTTT. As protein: CASTDRETEAFF.

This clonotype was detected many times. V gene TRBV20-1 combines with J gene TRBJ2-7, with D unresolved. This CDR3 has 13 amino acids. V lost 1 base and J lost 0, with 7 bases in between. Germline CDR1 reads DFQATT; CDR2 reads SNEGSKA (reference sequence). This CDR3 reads CSARALSSYEQYV. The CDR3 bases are TGCAGTGCTAGAGCGCTCAGCTCCTACGAGCAGTACGTC.

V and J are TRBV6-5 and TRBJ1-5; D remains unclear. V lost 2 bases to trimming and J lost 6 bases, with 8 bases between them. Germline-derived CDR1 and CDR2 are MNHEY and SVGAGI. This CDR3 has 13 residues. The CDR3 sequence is CASSYRQSQPQHF. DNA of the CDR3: TGTGCCAGCAGTTACAGGCAAAGTCAGCCCCAGCATTTT.

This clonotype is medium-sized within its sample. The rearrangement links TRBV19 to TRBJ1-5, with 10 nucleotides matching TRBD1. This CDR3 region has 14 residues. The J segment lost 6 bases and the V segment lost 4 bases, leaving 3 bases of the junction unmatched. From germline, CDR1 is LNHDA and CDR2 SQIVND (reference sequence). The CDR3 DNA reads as TGTGCCAGTAGTACGACAGGGGGCGGTCAGCCCCAGCATTTT. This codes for CASSTTGGGQPQHF.

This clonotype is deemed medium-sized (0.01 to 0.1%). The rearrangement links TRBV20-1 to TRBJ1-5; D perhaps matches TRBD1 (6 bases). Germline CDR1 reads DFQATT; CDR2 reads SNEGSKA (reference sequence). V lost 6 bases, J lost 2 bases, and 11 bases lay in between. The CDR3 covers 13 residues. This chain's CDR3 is CSAIRTGNQPQHF. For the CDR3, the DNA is TGCAGTGCGATTAGGACAGGCAATCAGCCCCAGCATTTT.

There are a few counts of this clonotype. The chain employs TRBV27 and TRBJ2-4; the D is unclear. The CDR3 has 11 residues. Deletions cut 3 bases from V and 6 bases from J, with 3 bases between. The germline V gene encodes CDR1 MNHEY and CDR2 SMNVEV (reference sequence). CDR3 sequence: CASSFGNIQYF. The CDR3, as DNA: TGTGCCAGCAGTTTTGGAAACATTCAGTACTTC.

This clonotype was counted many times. The chain's CDR3 is CSARGRFTGFGYTF. CDR3 DNA: TGCAGTGCTAGGGGTAGATTCACTGGCTTTGGCTACACCTTC. This chain joins TRBV20-1 and TRBJ1-2; no clear D. The CDR3 is 14 amino acids. Germline CDR1 reads DFQATT; CDR2 reads SNEGSKA (reference sequence). Trimming took 3 bases from V and 7 from J, leaving 18 bases between them.

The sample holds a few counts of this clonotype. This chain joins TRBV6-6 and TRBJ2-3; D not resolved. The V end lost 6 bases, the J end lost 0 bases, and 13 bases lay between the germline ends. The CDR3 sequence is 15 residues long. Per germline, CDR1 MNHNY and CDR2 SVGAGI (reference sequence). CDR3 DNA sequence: TGTGCCAGCAGACCTCCGGGCGCTAGCACAGATACGCAGTATTTT. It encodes CASRPPGASTDTQYF.

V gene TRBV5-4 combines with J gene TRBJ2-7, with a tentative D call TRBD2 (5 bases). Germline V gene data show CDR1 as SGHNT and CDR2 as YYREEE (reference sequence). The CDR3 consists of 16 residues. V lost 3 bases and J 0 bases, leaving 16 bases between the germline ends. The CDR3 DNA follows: TGTGCCAGCAGCTCCGGGGTAAGAGCGTTCTCCTACGAGCAGTACTTC. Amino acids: CASSSGVRAFSYEQYF.

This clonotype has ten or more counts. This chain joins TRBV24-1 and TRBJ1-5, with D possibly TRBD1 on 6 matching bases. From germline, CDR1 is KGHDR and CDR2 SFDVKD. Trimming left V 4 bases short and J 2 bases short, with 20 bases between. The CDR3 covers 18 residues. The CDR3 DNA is TGTGCCACCAGTGACAACAGGGTAGTCGGCTTTGGCAATCAGCCCCAGCATTTT. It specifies CATSDNRVVGFGNQPQHF.

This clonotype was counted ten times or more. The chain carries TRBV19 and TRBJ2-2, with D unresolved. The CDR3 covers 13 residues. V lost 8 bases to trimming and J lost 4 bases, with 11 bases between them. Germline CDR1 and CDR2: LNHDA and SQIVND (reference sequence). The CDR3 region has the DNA TGTGCCAGTGCTTGGGCCCGCACCGGGGAGCTGTTTTTT. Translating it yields CASAWARTGELFF.

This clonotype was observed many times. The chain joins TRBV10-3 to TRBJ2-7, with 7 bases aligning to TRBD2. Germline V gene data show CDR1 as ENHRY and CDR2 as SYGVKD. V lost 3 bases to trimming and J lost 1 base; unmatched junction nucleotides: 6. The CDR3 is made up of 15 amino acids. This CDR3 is CAISDDGRPSYEQYV. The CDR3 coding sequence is TGTGCCATCAGTGACGACGGGAGGCCTTCCTACGAGCAGTACGTC.

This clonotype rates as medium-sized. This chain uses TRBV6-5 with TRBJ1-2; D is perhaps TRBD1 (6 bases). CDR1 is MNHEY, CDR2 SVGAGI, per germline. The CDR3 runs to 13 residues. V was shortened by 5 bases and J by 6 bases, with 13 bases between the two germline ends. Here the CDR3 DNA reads TGTGCCAGCAGTAAACAGGGAGCCAATGGCTACACCTTC. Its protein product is CASSKQGANGYTF.

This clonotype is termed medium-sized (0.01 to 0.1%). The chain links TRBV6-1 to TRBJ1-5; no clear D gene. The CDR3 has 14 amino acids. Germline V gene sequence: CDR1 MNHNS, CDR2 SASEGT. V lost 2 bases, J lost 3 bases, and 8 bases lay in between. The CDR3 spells CASSETQFNQPQHF. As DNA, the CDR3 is TGTGCCAGCAGTGAAACACAGTTCAATCAGCCCCAGCATTTT.

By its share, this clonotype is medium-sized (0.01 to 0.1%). DNA for the CDR3: TGTGCCAGCTCACCCATTAGCGGGAGTTCGTCCACCGGGGAGCTGTTTTTT. It specifies CASSPISGSSSTGELFF. The chain employs TRBV18 and TRBJ2-2, with 9 bases aligning to TRBD2. J was trimmed by 4 bases and V by 3 bases; bases with no gene match: 9. The V gene's germline CDR1 is KGHSH and CDR2 LQKENI. The CDR3 has 17 residues.